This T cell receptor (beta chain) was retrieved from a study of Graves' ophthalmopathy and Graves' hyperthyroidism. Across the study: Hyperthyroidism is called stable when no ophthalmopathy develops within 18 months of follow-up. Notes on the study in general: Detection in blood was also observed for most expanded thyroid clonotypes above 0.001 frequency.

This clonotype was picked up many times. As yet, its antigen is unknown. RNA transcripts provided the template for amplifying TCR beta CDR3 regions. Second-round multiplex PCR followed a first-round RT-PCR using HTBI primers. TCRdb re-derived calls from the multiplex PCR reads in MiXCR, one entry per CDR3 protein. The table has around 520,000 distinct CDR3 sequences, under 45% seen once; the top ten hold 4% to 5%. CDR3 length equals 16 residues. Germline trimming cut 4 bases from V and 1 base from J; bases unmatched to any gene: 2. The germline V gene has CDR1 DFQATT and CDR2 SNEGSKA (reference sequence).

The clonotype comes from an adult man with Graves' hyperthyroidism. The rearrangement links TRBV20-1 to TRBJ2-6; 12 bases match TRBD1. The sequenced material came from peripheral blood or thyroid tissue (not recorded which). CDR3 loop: CSAKGQGASGANVLTF. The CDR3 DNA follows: TGCAGTGCTAAGGGACAGGGGGCTTCTGGGGCCAACGTCCTGACTTTC.